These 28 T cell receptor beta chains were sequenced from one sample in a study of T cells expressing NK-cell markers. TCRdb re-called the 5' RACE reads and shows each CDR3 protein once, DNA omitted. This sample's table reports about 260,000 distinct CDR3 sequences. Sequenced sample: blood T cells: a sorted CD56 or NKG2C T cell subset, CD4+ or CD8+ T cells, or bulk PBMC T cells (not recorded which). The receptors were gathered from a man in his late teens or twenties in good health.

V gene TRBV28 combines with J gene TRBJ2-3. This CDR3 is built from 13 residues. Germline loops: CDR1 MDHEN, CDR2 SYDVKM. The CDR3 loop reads CASSSRNTDTQYF. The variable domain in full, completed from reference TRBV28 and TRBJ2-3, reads DVKVTQSSRYLVKRTGEKVFLECVQDMDHENMFWYRQDPGLGLRLIYFSYDVKMKEKGDIPEGYSVSREKKERFSLILESASTNQTSMYLCASSSRNTDTQYFGPGTRLTVL.

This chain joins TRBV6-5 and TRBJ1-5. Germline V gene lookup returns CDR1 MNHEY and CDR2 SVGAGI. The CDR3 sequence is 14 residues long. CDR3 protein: CASDRVPSNQPQHF.

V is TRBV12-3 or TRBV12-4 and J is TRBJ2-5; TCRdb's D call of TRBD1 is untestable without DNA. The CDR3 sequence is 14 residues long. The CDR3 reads CASSQQGYQETQYF.

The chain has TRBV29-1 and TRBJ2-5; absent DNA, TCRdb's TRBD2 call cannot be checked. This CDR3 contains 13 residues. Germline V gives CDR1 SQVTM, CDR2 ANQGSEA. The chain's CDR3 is CSAQVAGRETQYF.

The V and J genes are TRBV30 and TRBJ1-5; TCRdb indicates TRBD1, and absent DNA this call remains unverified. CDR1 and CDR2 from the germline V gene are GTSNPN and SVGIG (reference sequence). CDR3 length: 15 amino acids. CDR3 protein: CAWTEGAGSNQPQHF.

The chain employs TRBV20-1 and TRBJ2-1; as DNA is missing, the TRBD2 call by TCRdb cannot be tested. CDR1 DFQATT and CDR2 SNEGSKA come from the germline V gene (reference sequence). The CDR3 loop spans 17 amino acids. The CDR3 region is CSARARALAGNYNEQFF.

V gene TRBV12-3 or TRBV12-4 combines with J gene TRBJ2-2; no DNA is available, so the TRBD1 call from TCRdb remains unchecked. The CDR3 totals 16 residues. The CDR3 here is CASSLWDRRDTGELFF.

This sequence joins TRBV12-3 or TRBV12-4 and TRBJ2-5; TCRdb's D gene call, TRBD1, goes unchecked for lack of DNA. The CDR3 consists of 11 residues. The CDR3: CATQRGVDQYF.

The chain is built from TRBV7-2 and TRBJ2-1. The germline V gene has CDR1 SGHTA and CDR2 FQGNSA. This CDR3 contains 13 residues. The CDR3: CASLLGSYNEQFF.

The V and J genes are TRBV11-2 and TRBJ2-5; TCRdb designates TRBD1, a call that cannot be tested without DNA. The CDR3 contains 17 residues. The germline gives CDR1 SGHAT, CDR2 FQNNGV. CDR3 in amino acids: CASSLEGPGGRGETQYF.

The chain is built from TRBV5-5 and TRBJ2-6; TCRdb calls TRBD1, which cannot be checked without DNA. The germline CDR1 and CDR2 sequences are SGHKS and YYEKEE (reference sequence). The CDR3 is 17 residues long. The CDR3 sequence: CASSPGVGESGANVLTF. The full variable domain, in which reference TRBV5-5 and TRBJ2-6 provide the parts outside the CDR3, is DAGVTQSPTHLIKTRGQQVTLRCSPISGHKSVSWYQQVLGQGPQFIFQYYEKEERGRGNFPDRFSARQFPNYSSELNVNALLLGDSALYLCASSPGVGESGANVLTFGAGSRLTVL.

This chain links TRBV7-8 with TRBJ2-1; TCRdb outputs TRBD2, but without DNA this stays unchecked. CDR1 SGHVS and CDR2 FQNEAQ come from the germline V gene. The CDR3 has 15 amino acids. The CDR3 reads CASSRPGLAANEQFF. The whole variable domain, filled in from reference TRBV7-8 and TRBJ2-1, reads GAGVSQSPRYKVAKRGQDVALRCDPISGHVSLFWYQQALGQGPEFLTYFQNEAQLDKSGLPSDRFFAERPEGSVSTLKIQRTQQEDSAVYLCASSRPGLAANEQFFGPGTRLTVL.

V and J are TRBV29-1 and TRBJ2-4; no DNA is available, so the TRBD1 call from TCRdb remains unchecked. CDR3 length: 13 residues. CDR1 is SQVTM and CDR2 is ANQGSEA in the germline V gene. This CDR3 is CSAELSGVNIQYF.

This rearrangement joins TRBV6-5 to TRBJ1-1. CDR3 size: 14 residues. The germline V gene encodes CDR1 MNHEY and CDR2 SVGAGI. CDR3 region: CASSFKGVGTEAFF.

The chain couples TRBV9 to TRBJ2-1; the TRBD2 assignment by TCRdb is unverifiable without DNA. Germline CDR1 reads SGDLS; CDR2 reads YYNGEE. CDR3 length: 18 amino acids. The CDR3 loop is CASSGAGGTTRTYNEQFF. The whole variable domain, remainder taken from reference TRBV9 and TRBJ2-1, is DSGVTQTPKHLITATGQRVTLRCSPRSGDLSVYWYQQSLDQGLQFLIQYYNGEERAKGNILERFSAQQFPDLHSELNLSSLELGDSALYFCASSGAGGTTRTYNEQFFGPGTRLTVL.

CDR3 sequence: CASSLSSVSNSEQFF. The gene calls are TRBV7-3 and TRBJ2-1. The CDR3 is 15 residues long. Per the germline V gene, CDR1 is SGHTA and CDR2 is FQGTGA.

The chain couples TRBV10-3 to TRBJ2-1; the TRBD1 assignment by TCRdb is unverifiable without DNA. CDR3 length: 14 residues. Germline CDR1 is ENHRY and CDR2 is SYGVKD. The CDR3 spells CAISGTGGQNEQFF.

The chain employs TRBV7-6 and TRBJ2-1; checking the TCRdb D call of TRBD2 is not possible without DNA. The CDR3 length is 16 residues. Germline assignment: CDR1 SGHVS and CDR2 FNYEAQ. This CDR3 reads CASSLLSGRFNNEQFF.

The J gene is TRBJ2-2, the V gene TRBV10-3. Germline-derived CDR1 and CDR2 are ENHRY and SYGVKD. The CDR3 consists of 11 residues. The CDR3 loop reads CAISGNGELFF.

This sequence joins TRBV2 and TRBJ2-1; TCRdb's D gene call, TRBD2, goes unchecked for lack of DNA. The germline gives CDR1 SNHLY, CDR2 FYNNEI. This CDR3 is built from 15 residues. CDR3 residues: CASKVFTSGRDEQFF.

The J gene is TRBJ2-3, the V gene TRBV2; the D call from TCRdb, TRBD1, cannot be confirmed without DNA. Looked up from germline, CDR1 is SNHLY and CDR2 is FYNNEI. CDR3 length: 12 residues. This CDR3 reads CASSIGTGWQYF. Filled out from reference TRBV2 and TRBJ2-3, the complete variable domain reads EPEVTQTPSHQVTQMGQEVILRCVPISNHLYFYWYRQILGQKVEFLVSFYNNEISEKSEIFDDQFSVERPDGSNFTLKIRSTKLEDSAMYFCASSIGTGWQYFGPGTRLTVL.

The CDR3 spells CASRPGGGKETQYF. This chain uses TRBV6-1 with TRBJ2-5; no DNA is available, so the TRBD2 call from TCRdb remains unchecked. The CDR3 consists of 14 residues. Germline lookup yields CDR1 MNHNS and CDR2 SASEGT.

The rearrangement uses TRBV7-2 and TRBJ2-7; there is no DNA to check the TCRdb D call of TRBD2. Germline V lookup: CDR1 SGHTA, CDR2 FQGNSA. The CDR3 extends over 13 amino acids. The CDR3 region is CASSPTSGMEQYF.

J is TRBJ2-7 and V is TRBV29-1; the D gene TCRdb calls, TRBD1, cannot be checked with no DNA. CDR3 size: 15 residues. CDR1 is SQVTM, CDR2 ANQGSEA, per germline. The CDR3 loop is CSVMGERVRSYEQYF.

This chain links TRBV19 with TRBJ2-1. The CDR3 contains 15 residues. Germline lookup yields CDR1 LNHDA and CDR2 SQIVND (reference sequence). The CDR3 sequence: CASQTFLGGVNEQFF.

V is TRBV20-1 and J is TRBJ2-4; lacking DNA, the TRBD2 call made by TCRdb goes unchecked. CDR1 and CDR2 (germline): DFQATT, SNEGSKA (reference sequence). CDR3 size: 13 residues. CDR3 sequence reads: CSASEGGRHIQYF.

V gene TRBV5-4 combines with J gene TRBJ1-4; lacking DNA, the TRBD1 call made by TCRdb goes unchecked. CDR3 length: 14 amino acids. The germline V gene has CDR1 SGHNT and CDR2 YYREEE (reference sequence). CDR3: CASSPRTDDEKLFF.

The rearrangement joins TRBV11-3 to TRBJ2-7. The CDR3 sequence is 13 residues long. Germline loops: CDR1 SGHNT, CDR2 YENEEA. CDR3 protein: CASSFAASYEQYF.